A single sample is the source of the 9 T cell receptor beta chains below, sequenced in a study of OX40 agonist ivuxolimab in advanced cancers. Sequenced by immunoSEQ multiplex PCR; TCRdb stores in-frame clones only, minus some. The sample yields 90,000 or so clones, about 89% seen once. Sequencing used CD4+ or CD8+ T cells sorted from blood, obtained in a trial of the OX40 agonist ivuxolimab. The receptor set was obtained from an adult with an advanced solid tumor such as melanoma, head and neck, liver or kidney cancer.

The chain combines TRBV6-1 with TRBJ2-3; maybe TRBD2 (6 bases). From germline, CDR1 is MNHNS and CDR2 SASEGT. The CDR3 consists of 13 residues. Trimming took 8 bases from V and 5 from J, leaving 14 bases between them. The DNA of the CDR3 is TGTGCCAGCGGGGGGAGGAGGGAAGATACGCAGTATTTT. This codes for CASGGRREDTQYF.

V is TRBV28 and J is TRBJ1-5; D unresolved. The CDR3 sequence is 18 residues long. CDR1 and CDR2 (germline): MDHEN, SYDVKM. Trimming pared 2 bases from V and 0 bases from J, leaving 17 bases between. This CDR3 is CASSLRGSVDYSNQPQHF. The CDR3 DNA sequence: TGTGCCAGCAGTTTACGCGGGAGTGTGGACTATAGCAATCAGCCCCAGCATTTT.

The V call is TRBV5-6, the J call TRBJ1-1; possibly TRBD1 for D (5 bases). There are 14 residues in the CDR3. Germline V gene data show CDR1 as SGHDT and CDR2 as YYEEEE. The ends were cut back, 0 bases at V and 3 bases at J, with 9 bases in the middle. CDR3 sequence reads: CASSLGGGDTEAFF. The CDR3 coding sequence is TGTGCCAGCAGCTTGGGCGGGGGGGACACTGAAGCTTTCTTT.

The V gene is TRBV4-3, the J gene TRBJ2-1; D gene unclear. V gave up 1 base and J gave up 8 bases, with 9 bases separating them. The CDR3 extends over 13 amino acids. The germline V gene encodes CDR1 LGHNA and CDR2 YSLEER. The CDR3, as DNA: TGCGCCAGCAGCCAAGCCGCAGTAGATGAGCAGTTCTTC. Translating gives CASSQAAVDEQFF.

The rearrangement joins TRBV11-2 to TRBJ1-1; D gene ambiguous. CDR1 is SGHAT, CDR2 FQNNGV, per germline. This CDR3 is built from 11 residues. Trimming stripped 3 bases from V and 2 bases from J, with 1 base between. The CDR3 DNA follows: TGTGCCAGCAGCTTTAACACTGAAGCTTTCTTT. Residues: CASSFNTEAFF.

V usage is TRBV11-2 and J usage is TRBJ2-1; a possible D gene is TRBD2 (7 bases). The V gene lost 3 bases and the J gene lost 7 bases, with 22 bases spanning the gap. The V gene's germline CDR1 is SGHAT and CDR2 FQNNGV. The CDR3 runs 17 residues. The CDR3 protein is CASSFPRRGAQMNEQFF. The CDR3 DNA sequence: TGTGCCAGCAGCTTTCCCCGCCGGGGGGCGCAAATGAATGAGCAGTTCTTC.

This chain links TRBV29-1 with TRBJ1-2; D not certain. V gave up 6 bases and J gave up 3 bases, with 8 bases separating them. The germline gives CDR1 SQVTM, CDR2 ANQGSEA. This CDR3 spans 11 amino acids. The CDR3 is CSVLTHYGYTF. The CDR3 DNA follows: TGCAGCGTCCTGACGCACTATGGCTACACCTTC.

This clone occurred a few times. J is TRBJ1-1 and V is TRBV7-3; no definite D call. This CDR3 has 13 residues. From germline, CDR1 is SGHTA and CDR2 FQGTGA. V shed 4 bases and J shed 1 base, with 7 bases lying between them. The CDR3 nucleotides are TGTGCCAGCAGCTCCGGTTGGAACACTGAAGCTTTCTTT. Amino acid sequence: CASSSGWNTEAFF.

The chain recombines TRBV6-5 with TRBJ1-5; no firm D call. Trimming took 4 bases from V and 0 from J, leaving 13 bases between them. The CDR3 has 16 amino acids. Germline lookup yields CDR1 MNHEY and CDR2 SVGAGI. The chain's CDR3 is CASSFFRQHSNQPQHF. The CDR3 DNA reads as TGTGCCAGCAGTTTTTTTCGGCAGCATAGCAATCAGCCCCAGCATTTT.